Listed below are T cell receptor beta chains from one sample, sequenced in a study of T cell responses to AZD1222 COVID-19 vaccine. Clones were sequenced by immunoSEQ multiplex PCR, and TCRdb holds only the in-frame ones, with some missing. The data hold 90,000 to 95,000 clones, with about nine tenths observed a single time. The specimen was peripheral blood, collected on day 0 of AZD1222 vaccination. The receptor source for this set is an adult in good health. CDR3s include the opening cysteine and the closing phenylalanine or tryptophan. D genes are given only for firm matches. Size values are once, few and many counts, or a class for expanded clones, and some rows have none.

TRBV18	.	.	TRBJ1-4	TGTGCCAGCTCACCGGACAGAGTTAATGAAAAACTGTTTTTT	CASSPDRVNEKLFF
TRBV19	.	.	TRBJ1-5	TGTGCCAGTAGTATTGGGCCGGGGGCAAATCAGCCCCAGCATTTT	CASSIGPGANQPQHF
TRBV27	TRBD2	.	TRBJ2-7	TGTGCCAGCAGTTTAGATGCTCTAGCGGCAACCTACGAGCAGTACTTC	CASSLDALAATYEQYF
TRBV14	.	few	TRBJ1-2	TGTGCCAGCAGCTTACAGGGAGGGGGCTACACCTTC	CASSLQGGGYTF
TRBV5-1	.	.	TRBJ1-1	TGCGCCAGCAGCTCCCAGCCCGGGAACACTGAAGCTTTCTTT	CASSSQPGNTEAFF
TRBV6-5	.	.	TRBJ2-7	TGTGCCACATTAGCCGGAAACTCCTACGAGCAGTACTTC	CATLAGNSYEQYF
TRBV12-3/TRBV12-4	.	.	TRBJ1-1	TGTGCCAGCAGTCGAGACAGCGGGGCCGAAGCTTTCTTT	CASSRDSGAEAFF
TRBV13	.	.	TRBJ1-2	TGTGCCAGCAGCCCTAGACCTGTCAAGGCCTATGGCTACACCTTC	CASSPRPVKAYGYTF
TRBV27	.	.	TRBJ2-1	TGTGCCAGCTCCTTATACTTCGGGGGTAGGTCCTACAATGAGCAGTTCTTC	CASSLYFGGRSYNEQFF
TRBV2	.	few	TRBJ1-1	TGTGCCAGCACCATGGGACGACCCCTGACCACTGAAGCTTTCTTT	CASTMGRPLTTEAFF
TRBV7-9	.	.	TRBJ1-1	TGTGCCAGCAGAGTCACCGGGCAGGATGAAGCTTTCTTT	CASRVTGQDEAFF
TRBV6-5	.	.	TRBJ2-7	TGTGCCAGCATCTCGGACGCAAACGAGCAGTACTTC	CASISDANEQYF
TRBV18	TRBD2	.	TRBJ2-7	TGTGCCAGCTCACCACCTAGATGGGGACTAGCGGGAGCGCGCGAGGACGAGCAGTACTTC	CASSPPRWGLAGAREDEQYF
TRBV7-9	TRBD1	few	TRBJ1-2	TGTGCCAGCAGCCCTGACAGGGGGCCACCATTATATGGCTACACCTTC	CASSPDRGPPLYGYTF
TRBV9	.	.	TRBJ2-1	TGTGCCAGCAGCGAGGCAGGGACGAATGAGCAGTTCTTC	CASSEAGTNEQFF
TRBV28	.	.	TRBJ1-5	TGTGCCAGCAGTATTAGCAAAACCGACAGGAAAAATCAGCCCCAGCATTTT	CASSISKTDRKNQPQHF
TRBV20-1	.	.	TRBJ1-5	TGCAGTGCTCGACGTTCTGGCTCCCAGCATTTT	CSARRSGSQHF
TRBV3-1/TRBV3-2	TRBD1	.	TRBJ1-4	TGTGCCAGCAGCGCAGACAGGGTAGAAAAACTGTTTTTT	CASSADRVEKLFF
TRBV3-1/TRBV3-2	TRBD2	.	TRBJ2-2	TGTGCCAGCAGCCAAGGCGTGACTAGCGGGAGGGCCGGGGAGCTGTTTTTT	CASSQGVTSGRAGELFF
TRBV5-1	.	.	TRBJ1-3	TGCGCCAGCAGCCCAGGTGATGGAAACACCATATATTTT	CASSPGDGNTIYF
TRBV28	TRBD1	.	TRBJ2-4	TGTGCCAGCAGTTTTTTAGGGGGCGCGGTTTCCAGAAACATTCAGTACTTC	CASSFLGGAVSRNIQYF
TRBV3-1/TRBV3-2	.	once	TRBJ1-1	TGTGCCAGCAGCCGATGGAGGGCGAACACTGAAGCTTTCTTT	CASSRWRANTEAFF
TRBV6-4	.	.	TRBJ1-4	TGTGCCAGCAGTAGGGGGGGAAATGAAAAACTGTTTTTT	CASSRGGNEKLFF
TRBV18	TRBD2	.	TRBJ2-7	TGTGCCAGCTCACCGGGGACTAGTGGCTACGAGCAGTACTTC	CASSPGTSGYEQYF
TRBV5-1	TRBD1	.	TRBJ1-6	TGCGCCAGCAGCTTGGAAGGGACAGGGGTTTCACCCCTCCACTTT	CASSLEGTGVSPLHF
TRBV5-1	.	.	TRBJ1-2	TGCGCCAGCAGCCCCCGGGACACCGCGGGCTATGGCTACACCTTC	CASSPRDTAGYGYTF
TRBV18	.	.	TRBJ1-2	TGTGCCAGCTTTAGGGACACCTCTAACTATGGCTACACCTTC	CASFRDTSNYGYTF
TRBV5-1	.	few	TRBJ1-3	TGCGCCAGCAGCTTGGACCCCAGCTCTGGAAACACCATATATTTT	CASSLDPSSGNTIYF
TRBV18	.	once	TRBJ1-1	TGTGCCAGCTCACTAAACGGAATGAACACTGAAGCTTTCTTT	CASSLNGMNTEAFF
TRBV10-1	.	.	TRBJ2-7	TGCGCCAGCAGTGAGTCTGGGGAAGGCTACGAGCAGTACTTC	CASSESGEGYEQYF
TRBV30	.	few	TRBJ1-3	TGTGCCTGGAGTGTGGGTTTTTCTGGAAACACCATATATTTT	CAWSVGFSGNTIYF
TRBV5-1	TRBD1	.	TRBJ1-2	TGCGCCAGCAGCTTGACGGGACAGGAGGGCTATGGCTACACCTTC	CASSLTGQEGYGYTF
TRBV30	.	.	TRBJ1-4	TGTGCCTGGAAGAAGGGACCCTATGAAAAACTGTTTTTT	CAWKKGPYEKLFF
TRBV7-6	.	.	TRBJ1-3	TGTGCCAGCAGCCACGGGCCAGTCTCTGGAAACACCATATATTTT	CASSHGPVSGNTIYF
TRBV15	TRBD1	.	TRBJ1-2	TGTGCCACCAGCAGAGATCTAGGACAGGCTAACTATGGCTACACCTTC	CATSRDLGQANYGYTF
TRBV6-2/TRBV6-3	.	.	TRBJ1-1	TGTGCCAGCAGTCACATTAGGGGCCCCAACACTGAAGCTTTCTTT	CASSHIRGPNTEAFF
TRBV5-1	TRBD1	.	TRBJ1-1	TGCGCCAGCAGCTTGGCCGACGACAGGGGTGCTGAAGCTTTCTTT	CASSLADDRGAEAFF
TRBV5-4	.	.	TRBJ2-7	TGTGCCAGCAGCTCCCAAACCACGCTCTACGAGCAGTACTTC	CASSSQTTLYEQYF
TRBV6-2/TRBV6-3	.	.	TRBJ1-1	TGTGCCAGCACCCCCAGAACGGGGTGGTTGAACACTGAAGCTTTCTTT	CASTPRTGWLNTEAFF
TRBV7-8	.	.	TRBJ1-2	TGTGCCAGCAGCCCCTCCAACTATGGCTACACCTTC	CASSPSNYGYTF
TRBV6-4	.	.	TRBJ2-2	TGTGCCAGCTCCGCAGGGAACACCGGGGAGCTGTTTTTT	CASSAGNTGELFF
TRBV19	TRBD1	.	TRBJ1-4	TGTGCCAGTAGTATAGGTTCAGGGGGCTTTGAAAAACTGTTTTTT	CASSIGSGGFEKLFF
TRBV7-9	.	.	TRBJ1-2	TGTGCCAGCAGCTTAGCTAACTATGGCTACACCTTC	CASSLANYGYTF